This T cell receptor beta chain was documented in a study of long-term antiretroviral therapy in people with HIV. The CDR3 runs 14 residues. Germline-derived CDR1 and CDR2 are KGHSH and LQKENI. Trimming took off 3 bases at V and 7 bases at J, with 12 bases between the two ends. Version v3.0 of the immunoSEQ assay ran at survey level. Produced via immunoSEQ multiplex PCR; TCRdb's table is partial and in-frame only. The sample consists of approximately 25,000 clones, about 82% of them appearing once. The rearrangement uses TRBV18 and TRBJ2-2; D remains unclear. Specimen: unsorted PBMCs, collected 0.8 years before starting antiretroviral therapy. The source of this sequence is a man younger than 35 with HIV. The CDR3 protein is CASSPLATGGELFF. As DNA, the CDR3 is TGTGCCAGCTCACCTCTGGCCACTGGCGGGGAGCTGTTTTTT.